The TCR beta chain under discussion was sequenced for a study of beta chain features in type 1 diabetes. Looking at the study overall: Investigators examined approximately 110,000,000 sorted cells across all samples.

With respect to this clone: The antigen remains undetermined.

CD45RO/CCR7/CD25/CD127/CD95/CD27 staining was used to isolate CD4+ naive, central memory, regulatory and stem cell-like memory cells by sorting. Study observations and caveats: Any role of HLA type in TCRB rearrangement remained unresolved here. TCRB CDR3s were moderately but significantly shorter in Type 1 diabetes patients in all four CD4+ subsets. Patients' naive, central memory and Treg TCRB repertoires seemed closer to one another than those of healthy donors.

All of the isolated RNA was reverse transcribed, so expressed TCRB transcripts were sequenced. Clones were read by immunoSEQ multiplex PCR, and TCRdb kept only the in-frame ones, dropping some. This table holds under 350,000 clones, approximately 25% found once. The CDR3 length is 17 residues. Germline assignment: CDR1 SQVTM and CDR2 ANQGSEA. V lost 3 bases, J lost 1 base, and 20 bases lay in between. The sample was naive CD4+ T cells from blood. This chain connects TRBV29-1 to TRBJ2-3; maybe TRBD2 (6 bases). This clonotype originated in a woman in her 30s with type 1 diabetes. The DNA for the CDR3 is TGCAGCGTTGAGGCCCTGTCGGAGACGGGGGGCACAGATACGCAGTATTTT. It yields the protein CSVEALSETGGTDTQYF.